This T cell receptor (beta chain) was found in a study of radiation and T cells in renal cell carcinoma. Whole-study findings and limits: Without pretreatment biopsies, baseline tumor clonotype presence was undetermined.

As concerns this clone: Its antigen is currently unknown.

Germline CDR1 is LNHNV and CDR2 is YYDKDF (reference sequence). Trimming removed 0 bases from V and 0 bases from J; junction bases left unmatched: 6. The CDR3 loop spans 18 amino acids. The assay was immunoSEQ multiplex PCR, and TCRdb's table has in-frame clones only and misses some. The data contain just under 150,000 clones, about 86% of them singletons. As for time point: blood 4 weeks post-SBRT, at nephrectomy. Treatment in this sample: 15 Gy SBRT to primary tumor, nephrectomy 4 weeks later. Nephrectomy followed 15 Gy stereotactic body radiation by 4 weeks. The material sequenced was blood, taken from a patient whose treatment included radiotherapy and nephrectomy. This TCR was recovered from a woman in her forties or fifties with renal cell carcinoma. This chain uses TRBV15 with TRBJ2-3, with 10 bases identical to TRBD1. In DNA form, the CDR3 reads TGTGCCACCAGCAGAGATCTCGGACAGGGGGTGAGCACAGATACGCAGTATTTT. Protein: CATSRDLGQGVSTDTQYF. Together with reference TRBV15 and TRBJ2-3, the CDR3 gives the full variable domain: DAMVIQNPRYQVTQFGKPVTLSCSQTLNHNVMYWYQQKSSQAPKLLFHYYDKDFNNEADTPDNFQSRRPNTSFCFLDIRSPGLGDTAMYLCATSRDLGQGVSTDTQYFGPGTRLTVL.